This passage covers 10 T cell receptor beta chains from one sample sequenced in a study of regulatory T cells in long-lasting Graves disease. Documented time point: newly diagnosed GD, antithyroid drugs for less than 3 months. With RNA extracted from PBMCs as input, the TCR library was made. The TCR beta library used iRepertoire HTBI primers with Arm-PCR amplification of CDR3. TCRdb ran MiXCR on the multiplex PCR reads and lists one entry per CDR3 protein. In the table there are 440,000 or so distinct CDR3 sequences, around 14% of which are singletons. These data also formed part of another study, on T cells in Graves' hyperthyroidism and ophthalmopathy.

This specimen was peripheral blood mononuclear cells (PBMCs), taken at new diagnosis, from a patient treated with antithyroid drugs. The receptor source for this set is a woman aged 25 to 39 with Graves disease.

This clonotype was counted ten times or more. The V call is TRBV20-1, the J call TRBJ1-2, with a tentative D call TRBD1 (5 bases). Trimming shortened V by 5 bases and J by 3 bases, and 13 bases separated the two germline ends. Germline-derived CDR1 and CDR2 are DFQATT and SNEGSKA (reference sequence). The CDR3 has 13 amino acids. The CDR3 nucleotides are TGCAGTGCTTACGGACAAGGGGACTATGGCTACACCTTC. It specifies CSAYGQGDYGYTF.

Remarks on this clonotype: A single base separates this from a much larger clone, so it may be a read error. The gene calls are TRBV18 and TRBJ1-4; TRBD1 matches at 7 bases. Germline-derived CDR1 and CDR2 are KGHSH and LQKENI. The CDR3 runs 17 residues. The CDR3 reads CVSSSIAQQGKNEKLFF. CDR3 coding DNA: TGTGTCAGCTCATCCATTGCGCAACAGGGGAAAAATGAAAAACTGTTTTTT.

This clonotype has just a few counts. The chain uses TRBV12-5 and TRBJ2-1; D may correspond to TRBD1 or TRBD2 (6 bases each). Germline CDR1 and CDR2: LGHNT and FRNRAP. The CDR3 runs 14 residues. V was clipped by 0 bases and J by 8 bases, with 11 bases between them. CDR3 amino acids: CASGLVLGGHEQFF. The CDR3, as DNA: TGTGCTAGTGGTTTGGTACTCGGGGGCCATGAGCAGTTCTTC.

This clonotype appeared many times. V is TRBV30 and J is TRBJ2-7, with a weak D call TRBD2 (6 bases). Germline CDR1 GTSNPN, CDR2 SVGIG (reference sequence). The CDR3 runs to 13 residues. V gave up 0 bases and J gave up 0 bases, with 6 bases separating them. The CDR3 DNA is TGTGCCTGGAGTGTCGGGAGCTCCTACGAGCAGTACTTC. Protein: CAWSVGSSYEQYF.

The genes are TRBV28 and TRBJ1-6; D remains unclear. Germline-derived CDR1 and CDR2 are MDHEN and SYDVKM. The V gene lost 4 bases and the J gene lost 0 bases, with 10 bases spanning the gap. The CDR3 sequence is 16 residues long. The CDR3 coding sequence is TGTGCCAGCAGTTCCGGACTAAGCTCCTATAATTCACCCCTCCACTTT. Translated, it gives CASSSGLSSYNSPLHF.

The chain uses TRBV4-1 and TRBJ1-2; D is perhaps TRBD1 (6 bases). Germline loops: CDR1 MGHRA, CDR2 YSYEKL. The V end was cut by 4 bases, the J end by 3 bases, with 12 bases between. This CDR3 is built from 14 residues. CDR3 amino acids: CASSLGHGDYGYTF. The CDR3 DNA reads TGCGCCAGCAGCCTGGGACACGGGGACTATGGCTACACCTTC.

This clonotype was seen at least ten times. The V gene is TRBV6-1, the J gene TRBJ2-2; D may be TRBD2 (6 bases). The germline V gene encodes CDR1 MNHNS and CDR2 SASEGT. Trimming shortened V by 7 bases and J by 1 base, and 13 bases separated the two germline ends. The CDR3 has 15 residues. CDR3 DNA sequence: TGTGCCAGCACCCCCGGGACTTTGAACACCGGGGAGCTGTTTTTT. Translation: CASTPGTLNTGELFF.

This clonotype was seen a handful of times. The chain employs TRBV24-1 and TRBJ2-5; 7 nucleotides line up with TRBD2. The germline gives CDR1 KGHDR, CDR2 SFDVKD. Trimming took 5 bases from V and 4 from J; bases not matched to a gene: 9. The CDR3 runs to 15 residues. The CDR3: CATSASWGGGETQYF. The CDR3 DNA reads TGTGCCACCAGTGCTTCTTGGGGGGGAGGAGAGACCCAGTACTTC.

This clonotype has at least ten counts. This chain connects TRBV27 to TRBJ2-1; D possibly matches TRBD1 or TRBD2 (5 bases each). The CDR3 loop spans 14 amino acids. The germline V gene encodes CDR1 MNHEY and CDR2 SMNVEV (reference sequence). Trimming pared 8 bases from V and 5 bases from J, leaving 16 bases between. The chain's CDR3 is CASLGENNHNEQFF. The CDR3 coding sequence is TGTGCCAGCCTGGGGGAGAATAATCACAATGAGCAGTTCTTC.

The CDR3 nucleotides read TGTGCCAGCAGCCCCGGACTAGCGGGAGAAGGAGGAAGAAAGACCCAGTACTTC. It is translated as CASSPGLAGEGGRKTQYF. The chain couples TRBV9 to TRBJ2-1; the match to TRBD2 covers 13 bases. The J call may be mistaken, given a closer DNA end match to TRBJ2-5. Germline V gives CDR1 SGDLS, CDR2 YYNGEE. CDR3 length: 18 amino acids.